The clone carrying this TCR beta chain was counted between two and nine times. This sample is drawn from a study of early T cells in non-severe SARS-CoV-2 infection. On the study more broadly: Sequencing input comprised bulk RNA from unsorted whole blood; chain pairing was not available.

From the 5' RACE reads, TCRdb called clonotypes with MiXCR, one entry per CDR3 protein. The sample consists of approximately 66,000 distinct CDR3 sequences, approximately 12% of them appearing once. V shed 4 bases and J 2 bases; nucleotides not matched to a gene: 8. This CDR3 is built from 17 residues. Germline CDR1 and CDR2: SGHVS and FQNEAQ. The chain has TRBV7-8 and TRBJ2-5, with 12 bases aligning to TRBD1. This clonotype originated in an adult who was a healthcare worker with PCR-confirmed SARS-CoV-2 infection or an uninfected control (not recorded which). Sample: whole blood. The CDR3 loop reads CASSSKRDRGLQETQYF. The DNA of the CDR3 is TGTGCCAGCAGCTCTAAACGGGACAGGGGGCTGCAAGAGACCCAGTACTTC.